This record looks at one T cell receptor (beta chain) sequence and its context. These data are taken from a study of blood T cell repertoires in COVID-19. Sequencing used immunoSEQ multiplex PCR; TCRdb keeps in-frame clones, though not all of them. The repertoire consists of about 210,000 clones, with more than 70% occurring once and the leading ten covering around 13%. V was clipped by 2 bases and J by 4 bases, with 5 bases between them. This CDR3 is 12 amino acids long. Germline CDR1 MNHEY, CDR2 SMNVEV (reference sequence). Sequencing was done on a sample of peripheral blood. This chain uses TRBV27 with TRBJ1-2; D may be TRBD1 (5 bases). The source of this sequence is a human donor in a cohort sampled during active COVID-19. Here the CDR3 DNA reads TGTGCCAGCAGTTTAAGGGGCTATGGCTACACCTTC. This translates into CASSLRGYGYTF.